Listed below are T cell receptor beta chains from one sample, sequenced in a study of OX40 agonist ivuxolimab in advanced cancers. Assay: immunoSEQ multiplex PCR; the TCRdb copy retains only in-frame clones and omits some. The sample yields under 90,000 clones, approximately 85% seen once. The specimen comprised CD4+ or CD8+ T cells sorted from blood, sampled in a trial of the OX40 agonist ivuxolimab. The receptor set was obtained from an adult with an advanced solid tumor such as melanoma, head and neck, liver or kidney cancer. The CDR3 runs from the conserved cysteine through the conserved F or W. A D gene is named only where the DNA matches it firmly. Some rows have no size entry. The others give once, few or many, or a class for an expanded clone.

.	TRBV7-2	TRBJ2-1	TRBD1	TGTGCCAGCGGCCGACAGGGCTACAATGAGCAGTTCTTC	CASGRQGYNEQFF
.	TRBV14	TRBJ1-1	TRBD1	TGTGCCAGCAGCCAAGTTTTGGCAGGGGGAGCTTTCTTT	CASSQVLAGGAFF
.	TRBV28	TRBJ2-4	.	TGTGCCAGCATCCCCCAGGGGAAAAACATTCAGTACTTC	CASIPQGKNIQYF
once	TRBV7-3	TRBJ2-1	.	TGTGCCAGCAGCTCCCAACCTTACCCATCGGACAGCAATGCGTACAATGAGCAGTTCTTC	CASSSQPYPSDSNAYNEQFF
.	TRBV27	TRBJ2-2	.	TGTGCCAGCAGCCTTACAGGGTTCATCGGGGAGCTGTTTTTT	CASSLTGFIGELFF
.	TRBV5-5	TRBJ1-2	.	TGTGCCAGCAGCCTTGACAGTTACTATGGCTACACCTTC	CASSLDSYYGYTF
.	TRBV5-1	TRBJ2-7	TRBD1	TGCGCCAGCAGCACCGGACAGGGCGTACACGAGCAGTACTTC	CASSTGQGVHEQYF
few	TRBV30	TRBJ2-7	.	TGTGCCTGGAGTGACGGACTCGATACCCCCTTC	CAWSDGLDTPF
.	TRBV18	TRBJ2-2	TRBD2	TGTGCCAGCTCACCACCGGGCGGGGGTGACACCGGGGAGCTGTTTTTT	CASSPPGGGDTGELFF
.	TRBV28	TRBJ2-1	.	TGTGCCAGCAGTTTATTCTCAGATGGCATGGACAATGAGCAGTTCTTC	CASSLFSDGMDNEQFF
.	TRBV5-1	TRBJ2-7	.	TGCGCCAGCAGCTTGGCCCACGACGAGCAGTACTTC	CASSLAHDEQYF
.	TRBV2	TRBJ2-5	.	TGTGCCAGCAGTGAGGGGGCCACCCAGTACTTC	CASSEGATQYF
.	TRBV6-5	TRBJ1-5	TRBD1	TGTGCCAGCAGTTCGCAGGGGGCAGGGCAGCCCCAGCATTTT	CASSSQGAGQPQHF
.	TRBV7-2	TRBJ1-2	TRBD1	TGTGCCAGCAGCTTCTTCCCCGTTGACCGGGACAGGGGACGAGATGGCTACACCTTC	CASSFFPVDRDRGRDGYTF
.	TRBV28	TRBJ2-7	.	TGTGCCAGCATTTCGGGGGAAGCTTCCTACGAGCAGTACTTC	CASISGEASYEQYF
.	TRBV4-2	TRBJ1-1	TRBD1	TGTGCCAGCAGCCAAGTGGGACAGTTTGAAGCTTTCTTT	CASSQVGQFEAFF